The 32 T cell receptor beta chains below were found in one sample sequenced in a study of cytomegalovirus exposure and HLA in healthy donors. Here immunoSEQ multiplex PCR was the method, and the copy in TCRdb shows in-frame clones only, minus some. Among about 250,000 clones listed, around nine tenths were seen once. Sequencing was carried out using PBMCs. All receptors derive from a man aged 18-30 years in good health and CMV-seronegative.

The rearrangement links TRBV4-3 to TRBJ2-3; D unresolved. The CDR3 consists of 14 residues. Germline CDR1 reads LGHNA; CDR2 reads YSLEER. Trimming removed 4 bases from V and 6 bases from J, with 14 bases in between. This chain's CDR3 is CASSLQDPRDTQYF. The CDR3 bases are TGCGCCAGCAGCCTTCAGGATCCCAGGGATACGCAGTATTTT.

The chain joins TRBV25-1 to TRBJ2-5, with TRBD2 matching 8 bases. This CDR3 spans 15 amino acids. The trim removed 1 base at V and 4 bases at J, leaving 5 bases unmatched. Germline CDR1 MGHDK, CDR2 SYGVNS. CDR3 sequence: CASSELGGGRETQYF. The CDR3 coding sequence is TGTGCCAGCAGTGAATTAGGCGGGGGGAGAGAGACCCAGTACTTC.

The V gene is TRBV5-1, the J gene TRBJ2-5; TRBD2 might be the D (6 bases). Trimming took 7 bases from V and 5 from J, leaving 15 bases between them. The CDR3 length is 13 residues. Per the germline V gene, CDR1 is SGHRS and CDR2 is YFSETQ. The CDR3 DNA follows: TGCGCCAGCGCACCGGGAGTTGGGGAGACCCAGTACTTC. It encodes CASAPGVGETQYF.

V gene TRBV29-1 combines with J gene TRBJ1-2; the D is unclear. The V and J ends lost 3 bases and 6 bases respectively, with 11 bases between them. The CDR3 is 12 amino acids. The germline V gene has CDR1 SQVTM and CDR2 ANQGSEA. The CDR3 bases are TGCAGCGTTGATAGTCCGGGAGATGGCTACACCTTC. This encodes CSVDSPGDGYTF.

This clone showed up just a few times. This rearrangement joins TRBV7-3 to TRBJ2-1; D is unresolved. V dropped 5 bases and J dropped 0 bases, with 11 bases sitting between them. The CDR3 length is 15 residues. Germline V gene sequence: CDR1 SGHTA, CDR2 FQGTGA. The CDR3 reads CASSADSGSYNEQFF. CDR3 sequence (DNA): TGTGCCAGCAGCGCCGACTCCGGCTCCTACAATGAGCAGTTCTTC.

This clone was seen only once. The CDR3 bases are TGCGCCAGCAGCTCGGGGACACTTTATTCCTACGAGCAGTACTTC. As protein: CASSSGTLYSYEQYF. V and J are TRBV5-1 and TRBJ2-7; possible D gene TRBD1, 6 bases. CDR3 length equals 15 residues. CDR1 and CDR2 from the germline V gene are SGHRS and YFSETQ. Deletions cut 3 bases from V and 1 base from J, with 14 bases between.

V usage is TRBV18 and J usage is TRBJ1-1, with 8 bases matching TRBD1. The CDR3 spans 12 residues. The V gene end was trimmed by 6 bases and the J gene end by 5 bases; junction bases not matched to a gene: 2. The germline gives CDR1 KGHSH, CDR2 LQKENI. The CDR3 is CASSDRETEAFF. The CDR3 region has the DNA TGTGCCAGCTCGGACAGGGAGACTGAAGCTTTCTTT.

The J gene is TRBJ1-1, the V gene TRBV5-1, with a tentative D call TRBD1 (6 bases). CDR1 SGHRS and CDR2 YFSETQ come from the germline V gene. The V end was cut by 5 bases, the J end by 7 bases, with 15 bases between. The CDR3 length is 13 residues. The CDR3 region has the DNA TGCGCCAGCAGTATAGAACAGGGCCTTGAAGCTTTCTTT. Protein product: CASSIEQGLEAFF. The full variable domain, in which reference TRBV5-1 and TRBJ1-1 provide the parts outside the CDR3, is KAGVTQTPRYLIKTRGQQVTLSCSPISGHRSVSWYQQTPGQGLQFLFEYFSETQRNKGNFPGRFSGRQFSNSRSEMNVSTLELGDSALYLCASSIEQGLEAFFGQGTRLTVV.

This chain connects TRBV2 to TRBJ2-5, with 14 bases lining up with TRBD2. This CDR3 has 17 residues. CDR1 is SNHLY, CDR2 FYNNEI, per germline. J was trimmed by 2 bases and V by 7 bases; bases with no gene match: 9. CDR3 protein: CASTKGLAGAAQETQYF. The CDR3 bases are TGTGCCAGCACTAAGGGACTAGCGGGGGCCGCACAAGAGACCCAGTACTTC.

This chain uses TRBV18 with TRBJ1-6, with 9 nucleotides matching TRBD1. Germline values: CDR1 KGHSH, CDR2 LQKENI. V gave up 4 bases and J gave up 9 bases; unmatched junction bases: 7. The CDR3 consists of 15 residues. For the CDR3, the DNA is TGTGCCAGCTCACAACTCGGACAGGGGTTTTCACCCCTCCACTTT. It translates to CASSQLGQGFSPLHF.

The chain recombines TRBV6-1 with TRBJ2-1; D gene uncertain. The V end lost 10 bases, the J end lost 1 base, and 11 bases lay between the germline ends. The germline V gene has CDR1 MNHNS and CDR2 SASEGT. This CDR3 has 13 amino acids. The CDR3 DNA reads as TGTGCCACCGCGCGCGGTTCCTACAATGAGCAGTTCTTC. This sequence encodes CATARGSYNEQFF.

The chain has TRBV5-6 and TRBJ1-2; 7 positions match TRBD1. The V gene's germline CDR1 is SGHDT and CDR2 YYEEEE. The CDR3 sequence is 16 residues long. V was clipped by 5 bases and J by 8 bases; unmatched bases: 18. CDR3 coding DNA: TGTGCCAGCAGGGGAGACAGGGATCAGGAGTTTTTGGGCTACACCTTC. This gives the protein CASRGDRDQEFLGYTF.

The CDR3 DNA follows: TGTGCCAGCAGCCCCAGGTTGGGCAGGGGTAGCACAGATACGCAGTATTTT. It translates to CASSPRLGRGSTDTQYF. The chain carries TRBV2 and TRBJ2-3, with D tentatively TRBD1 (6 bases). V lost 6 bases and J lost 0, with 19 bases in between. Looked up from germline, CDR1 is SNHLY and CDR2 is FYNNEI. This CDR3 is built from 17 residues.

V usage is TRBV4-1 and J usage is TRBJ2-7; 13 nucleotides match TRBD2. Germline V gene lookup returns CDR1 MGHRA and CDR2 YSYEKL. Unmatched junction bases numbered 6, after V lost 4 bases and J lost 6 bases. This CDR3 comprises 15 residues. This chain's CDR3 is CASSPGLAGVGEQYF. The CDR3 DNA is TGCGCCAGCAGCCCCGGACTAGCGGGGGTGGGCGAGCAGTACTTC.

The V call is TRBV27, the J call TRBJ2-1; the match to TRBD2 covers 10 bases. Per the germline V gene, CDR1 is MNHEY and CDR2 is SMNVEV (reference sequence). This CDR3 spans 14 amino acids. V lost 6 bases to trimming and J lost 7 bases; unmatched junction nucleotides: 6. DNA of the CDR3: TGTGCCAGCAGATGGACTAGCGGCCTAAATGAGCAGTTCTTC. Translated, it gives CASRWTSGLNEQFF.

This chain connects TRBV11-2 to TRBJ1-2, with unresolved D. There are 12 residues in the CDR3. Germline assignment: CDR1 SGHAT and CDR2 FQNNGV. V lost 1 base and J 8 bases, leaving 8 bases between the germline ends. The CDR3 region has the DNA TGTGCCAGCAGCTTAGCATCTAGGGGCTACACCTTC. It translates to CASSLASRGYTF. Supplemented by reference TRBV11-2 and TRBJ1-2, the full variable domain reads EAGVAQSPRYKIIEKRQSVAFWCNPISGHATLYWYQQILGQGPKLLIQFQNNGVVDDSQLPKDRFSAERLKGVDSTLKIQPAKLEDSAVYLCASSLASRGYTFGSGTRLTVV.

This chain uses TRBV28 with TRBJ1-5; 8 positions match TRBD1. Germline values: CDR1 MDHEN, CDR2 SYDVKM. CDR3 length: 17 amino acids. V was clipped by 5 bases and J by 4 bases; unmatched bases: 13. CDR3 DNA sequence: TGTGCCAGCAGTGCTCCCCTCGGACAGGGACAGAATCAGCCCCAGCATTTT. Translation: CASSAPLGQGQNQPQHF.

V is TRBV29-1 and J is TRBJ1-5; 10 positions agree with TRBD1. The V and J ends lost 6 bases and 6 bases, in that order; junction bases with no gene match: 5. The germline V gene has CDR1 SQVTM and CDR2 ANQGSEA. This CDR3 spans 13 amino acids. The CDR3 is CSVRQGAGQPQHF. For the CDR3, the DNA is TGCAGCGTCAGACAGGGGGCTGGTCAGCCCCAGCATTTT.

The chain combines TRBV5-4 with TRBJ1-2; D possibly corresponds to TRBD1 (6 bases). This CDR3 has 16 residues. The V end lost 1 base, the J end lost 7 bases, and 20 bases lay between the germline ends. Per the germline V gene, CDR1 is SGHNT and CDR2 is YYREEE (reference sequence). The CDR3: CASSLSLGGTYSGYTF. CDR3 nucleotides: TGTGCCAGCAGCTTGTCCCTTGGGGGCACCTATTCTGGCTACACCTTC.

This rearrangement joins TRBV10-1 to TRBJ2-3; D is uncertain. This CDR3 has 13 amino acids. The germline V and J ends were trimmed by 7 bases and 2 bases, with 10 bases remaining between them. In germline, CDR1 is WNHNN, CDR2 SYGVQD (reference sequence). The chain's CDR3 is CASNNEPTDTQYF. As DNA, the CDR3 is TGCGCCAGCAACAACGAACCCACAGATACGCAGTATTTT.

This rearrangement joins TRBV28 to TRBJ2-7; 9 positions agree with TRBD1. Trimming cost V 3 bases and J 4 bases; bases outside gene matches: 16. CDR3 length: 18 amino acids. CDR1 MDHEN and CDR2 SYDVKM come from the germline V gene. The DNA of the CDR3 is TGTGCCAGCAGTTTGCCCGTCTACAGGGGGCAAGGGGGGTACGAGCAGTACTTC. This sequence encodes CASSLPVYRGQGGYEQYF. The variable domain in full, completed from reference TRBV28 and TRBJ2-7, reads DVKVTQSSRYLVKRTGEKVFLECVQDMDHENMFWYRQDPGLGLRLIYFSYDVKMKEKGDIPEGYSVSREKKERFSLILESASTNQTSMYLCASSLPVYRGQGGYEQYFGPGTRLTVT.

The genes are TRBV4-2 and TRBJ2-3, with TRBD2 as a possible D gene (6 bases). Germline values: CDR1 LGHNA, CDR2 YNFKEQ. This CDR3 has 15 amino acids. Trimming pared 5 bases from V and 8 bases from J, leaving 20 bases between. For the CDR3, the DNA is TGTGCCAGCAGCGAAGGGGCAGGAGTGGAGGGTACGCAGTATTTT. Protein product: CASSEGAGVEGTQYF.

This rearrangement joins TRBV14 to TRBJ2-1, with D tentatively TRBD1 (6 bases). Germline V gene lookup returns CDR1 SGHDN and CDR2 FVKESK. The ends were cut back, 0 bases at V and 4 bases at J, with 13 bases in the middle. The CDR3 runs 16 residues. CDR3 DNA sequence: TGTGCCAGCAGCCAAGAGGGACACTCTTTTTACAATGAGCAGTTCTTC. Its protein is CASSQEGHSFYNEQFF.

The chain links TRBV21-1 to TRBJ1-2; the table gives TRBD1 as D, unverified against the DNA. TRBV21-1 is tagged as a pseudogene. The CDR3 has 15 amino acids. CDR3 DNA sequence: TGTGCCAGCAGCTACATTGGGCAGGGGCCCTATGGCTACACCTTC. Its translation: CASSYIGQGPYGYTF.

The rearrangement uses TRBV28 and TRBJ1-4; D not resolved. CDR1 and CDR2 from the germline V gene are MDHEN and SYDVKM. CDR3 length equals 14 residues. Trimming removed 3 bases from V and 6 bases from J, with 11 bases in between. The CDR3: CASSLIGSDEKLFF. CDR3 sequence (DNA): TGTGCCAGCAGTTTGATCGGTTCTGATGAAAAACTGTTTTTT.

This chain links TRBV4-3 with TRBJ2-3; TRBD2 aligns across 8 bases. CDR3 size: 16 residues. In germline, CDR1 is LGHNA, CDR2 YSLEER. The J segment lost 1 base and the V segment lost 0 bases, leaving 3 bases of the junction unmatched. CDR3 loop: CASSQDGRAGTDTQYF. CDR3 sequence (DNA): TGCGCCAGCAGCCAAGACGGGAGGGCGGGCACAGATACGCAGTATTTT.

The rearrangement joins TRBV18 to TRBJ2-5; D is possibly TRBD2 (6 bases). This CDR3 contains 13 residues. V shed 6 bases and J shed 1 base, with 9 bases lying between them. From germline, CDR1 is KGHSH and CDR2 LQKENI. As DNA, the CDR3 is TGTGCCAGCTCTGCGGGACTCCAAGAGACCCAGTACTTC. This gives the protein CASSAGLQETQYF.

This chain links TRBV7-9 with TRBJ1-6; TRBD1 is a possible D gene (6 bases). Germline loops: CDR1 SEHNR, CDR2 FQNEAQ (reference sequence). V was pared by 4 bases and J by 7 bases, with 11 bases between. The length of the CDR3 is 14 residues. The DNA for the CDR3 is TGTGCCAGCAGCTCCCATGGGGGCAATTCACCCCTCCACTTT. Protein product: CASSSHGGNSPLHF. Variable domain in full (rest from reference TRBV7-9 and TRBJ1-6): DTGVSQNPRHKITKRGQNVTFRCDPISEHNRLYWYRQTLGQGPEFLTYFQNEAQLEKSRLLSDRFSAERPKGSFSTLEIQRTEQGDSAMYLCASSSHGGNSPLHFGNGTRLTVT.

The V call is TRBV11-3, the J call TRBJ1-1; maybe TRBD1 (5 bases). This CDR3 is built from 13 residues. Germline V CDR1 and CDR2: SGHNT, YENEEA. Trimming removed 4 bases at V and 4 bases at J, with 10 bases between. The CDR3 spells CASSSGGTTEAFF. CDR3 bases: TGTGCCAGCAGCTCCGGAGGGACCACTGAAGCTTTCTTT.

This clone has a single count. This sequence joins TRBV11-2 and TRBJ2-5; 10 bases agree with TRBD2. The junction had 4 bases not matched to a gene; V was cut back by 3 bases and J by 3 bases. The length of the CDR3 is 15 residues. Germline assignment: CDR1 SGHAT and CDR2 FQNNGV. The CDR3 region is CASSFGAGGEETQYF. CDR3 sequence (DNA): TGTGCCAGCAGCTTCGGAGCGGGGGGGGAAGAGACCCAGTACTTC.

This chain uses TRBV6-5 with TRBJ1-2, with 9 nucleotides matching TRBD1. The J segment lost 3 bases and the V segment lost 6 bases, leaving 5 bases of the junction unmatched. CDR3 length equals 14 residues. Germline CDR1 MNHEY, CDR2 SVGAGI. The CDR3 spells CASSRTGAHYGYTF. The DNA for the CDR3 is TGTGCCAGCAGCCGGACAGGGGCCCACTATGGCTACACCTTC.

CDR3 nucleotides: TGTGCCAGCAGCAAACTCCTAGCGGATACCAACGAGCAGTACTTC. It is translated as CASSKLLADTNEQYF. The J gene is TRBJ2-7, the V gene TRBV11-2; 7 positions match TRBD2. The CDR3 is made up of 15 amino acids. V lost 5 bases, J lost 5 bases, and 12 bases stayed unmatched. Germline V CDR1 and CDR2: SGHAT, FQNNGV.